This T cell receptor (beta chain) was retrieved from a study of blood T cell repertoires in COVID-19. Study background: The origin of the acute and convalescent COVID-19 samples was the United States, Italy and Spain. Sources were T cells, B-cell-depleted T cells, or PBMCs; the material itself was cDNA or gDNA.

During active infection, Seattle patients enrolled and were then monitored through disease. Original data processing: Amplification of reference gene primers was used by the study to estimate nucleated cell counts. Assay: immunoSEQ multiplex PCR; the TCRdb copy retains only in-frame clones and omits some. That table is the source of V, J and clone size, and D and trimming were worked out from the DNA. The sample records under 100,000 clones, approximately 78% being singletons. The germline gives CDR1 SGHTS, CDR2 YDEGEE. Trimming removed 4 bases from V and 8 bases from J; junction bases left unmatched: 9. The CDR3 length is 15 residues.

Material for sequencing was peripheral blood. This chain uses TRBV5-8 with TRBJ1-2, with 12 bases lining up with TRBD1. The clonotype comes from a man aged 55 to 70 with COVID-19, enrolled during active disease. CDR3 in DNA: TGTGCCAGCAGCGTGCCGGGACAGGGGGCGCGGGGCTACACCTTC. Translated: CASSVPGQGARGYTF. Based on the CDR3 plus reference TRBV5-8 and TRBJ1-2, the full variable domain is EAGVTQSPTHLIKTRGQQATLRCSPISGHTSVYWYQQALGLGLQFLLWYDEGEERNRGNFPPRFSGRQFPNYSSELNVNALELEDSALYLCASSVPGQGARGYTFGSGTRLTVV.